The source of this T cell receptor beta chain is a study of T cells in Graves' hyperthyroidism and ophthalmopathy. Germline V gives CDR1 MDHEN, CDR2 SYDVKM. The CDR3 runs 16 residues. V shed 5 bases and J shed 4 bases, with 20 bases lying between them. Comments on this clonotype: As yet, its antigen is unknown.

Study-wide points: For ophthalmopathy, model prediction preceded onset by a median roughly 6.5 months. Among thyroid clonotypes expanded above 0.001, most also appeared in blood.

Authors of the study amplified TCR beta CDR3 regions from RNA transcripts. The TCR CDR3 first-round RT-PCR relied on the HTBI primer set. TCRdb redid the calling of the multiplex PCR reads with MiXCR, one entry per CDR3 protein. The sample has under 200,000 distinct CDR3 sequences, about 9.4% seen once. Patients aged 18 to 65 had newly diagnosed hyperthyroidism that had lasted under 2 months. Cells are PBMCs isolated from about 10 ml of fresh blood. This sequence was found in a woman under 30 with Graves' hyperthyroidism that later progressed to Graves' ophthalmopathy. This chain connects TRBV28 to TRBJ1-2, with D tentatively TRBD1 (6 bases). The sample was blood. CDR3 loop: CASSPPGTPFGYGYTF. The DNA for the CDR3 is TGTGCCAGCAGTCCGCCCGGGACACCCTTTGGCTATGGCTACACCTTC.